The TCR beta chain under discussion was sequenced for a study of blood T cell repertoires in COVID-19. Study-level background: Sites in the United States, Italy and Spain provided acute and convalescent COVID-19 samples. PBMCs, B-cell-depleted T cells, or T cells were the source of the cDNA or gDNA that made up the material.

This CDR3 is 14 amino acids long. The germline CDR1 and CDR2 sequences are SGHKS and YYEKEE (reference sequence). Trimming cost V 4 bases and J 4 bases; bases outside gene matches: 4. In the authors' methods: Reference gene primer amplification in the assay estimated nucleated cell counts. Assay: immunoSEQ multiplex PCR; the TCRdb copy retains only in-frame clones and omits some. V and J calls and clone size are given by that table; D and trimming were obtained from the DNA. The data hold roughly 150,000 clones, with around nine tenths observed a single time. Sequenced sample: peripheral blood. This TCR was sampled from a human donor in a cohort sampled during active COVID-19. The rearrangement joins TRBV5-5 to TRBJ2-3; TRBD2 matches at 9 bases. CDR3 nucleotides: TGTGCCAGCAGCACAGGACTAGCGCCAGATACGCAGTATTTT. This encodes CASSTGLAPDTQYF.